This T cell receptor (beta chain) emerged from a study of T cells in women clearing cervical HPV infection. Study-level background: Controls gave blood once infection was undetectable; cases at lesion identification. Findings and limits, study-wide: A classifier using richness and V gene abundances reached an AUC of around 0.78.

CDR1 is DFQATT, CDR2 SNEGSKA, per germline (reference sequence). With 6 bases removed from V and 4 bases from J, the gap between germline ends came to 13 bases. This CDR3 has 14 amino acids. In the case of this clone: Its antigen remains unknown. The read is 3 residues too short to cover the CDR3 end, so that end is filled in from the germline J gene.

Sequencing used immunoSEQ multiplex PCR; TCRdb keeps in-frame clones, though not all of them. The table lists about 39,000 clones. The chain employs TRBV20-1 and TRBJ1-6; a weak D match, TRBD1 (6 bases). This sequence was found in a woman aged 18-70 years with a cervical HPV16 infection that either progressed to CIN3+ or cleared (not recorded which). Sequenced material: blood buffy coat. CDR3 loop: CSAYGTRYNSPLHF. CDR3 bases read: TGCAGTGCCTACGGGACAAGATATAATTCACCC.